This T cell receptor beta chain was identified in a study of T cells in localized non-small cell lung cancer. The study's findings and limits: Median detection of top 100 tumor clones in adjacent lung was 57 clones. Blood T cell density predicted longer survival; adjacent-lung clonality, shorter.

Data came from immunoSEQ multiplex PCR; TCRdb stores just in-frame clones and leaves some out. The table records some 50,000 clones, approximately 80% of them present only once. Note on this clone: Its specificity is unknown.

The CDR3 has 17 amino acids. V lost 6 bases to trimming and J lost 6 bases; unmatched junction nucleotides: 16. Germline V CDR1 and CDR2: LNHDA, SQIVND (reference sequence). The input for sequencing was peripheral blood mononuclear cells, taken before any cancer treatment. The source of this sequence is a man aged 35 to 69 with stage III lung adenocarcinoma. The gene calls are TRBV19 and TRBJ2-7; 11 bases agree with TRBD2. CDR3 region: CASSLGGLAGGRGEQYF. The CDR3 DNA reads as TGTGCCAGTAGCCTGGGGGGGCTAGCGGGAGGAAGAGGCGAGCAGTACTTC. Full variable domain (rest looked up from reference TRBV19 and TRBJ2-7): DGGITQSPKYLFRKEGQNVTLSCEQNLNHDAMYWYRQDPGQGLRLIYYSQIVNDFQKGDIAEGYSVSREKKESFPLTVTSAQKNPTAFYLCASSLGGLAGGRGEQYFGPGTRLTVT.